Presented here are 2 T cell receptor beta chains from one specimen sequenced in a study of CD8 T cells in ankylosing spondylitis. TCRdb redid the calling of the 5' RACE reads with MiXCR, one entry per CDR3 protein. Of about 210,000 distinct CDR3 sequences listed, 7% to 10% were seen once; the top ten hold 4% to 5.5%. The source material was blood, either unsorted or a sorted T cell fraction (not recorded which). These TCRs come from a female donor with ankylosing spondylitis or in good health (not recorded which).

With regard to this clonotype: This may be a read error: a much more frequent sequence differs by one nucleotide. V gene TRBV27 combines with J gene TRBJ1-1; 9 nucleotides align to TRBD1. Germline lookup yields CDR1 MNHEY and CDR2 SMNVEV (reference sequence). The CDR3 loop spans 18 amino acids. CDR3 DNA sequence: TGTGTCAGCAGTCTCTACGGGACAGGGACGACAGTAGATACTGAAGCTTTCTTT. This encodes CVSSLYGTGTTVDTEAFF.

This chain connects TRBV7-2 to TRBJ2-7, with 12 bases fitting TRBD2. Unmatched junction bases numbered 5, after V lost 4 bases and J lost 4 bases. From germline, CDR1 is SGHTA and CDR2 FQGNSA. The CDR3 runs 15 residues. CDR3 amino acids: CASSWATSGSYEQYF. The CDR3 DNA reads as TGTGCCAGCAGCTGGGCGACTAGCGGGAGTTACGAGCAGTACTTC. Looking up the rest from reference TRBV7-2 and TRBJ2-7 gives the full variable domain: GAGVSQSPSNKVTEKGKDVELRCDPISGHTALYWYRQSLGQGLEFLIYFQGNSAPDKSGLPSDRFSAERTGGSVSTLTIQRTQQEDSAVYLCASSWATSGSYEQYFGPGTRLTVT.